This TCR beta chain was sequenced during a study of T cells after yellow fever vaccination. Study-level background: Preparation of fractions with low cell numbers was performed using SMART-Seq v4 Ultra Low Input. Findings of the study overall: Clonotype sharing between CD4 and CD8 compartments was small. The study re-detected most primary-vaccination clones after the booster (around 96% CD4, 85% to 90% CD8).

The J segment lost 1 base and the V segment lost 7 bases, leaving 9 bases of the junction unmatched. CDR3 length: 15 amino acids. Germline loops: CDR1 SGHNT, CDR2 YYREEE (reference sequence). TCRdb analysed the 5' RACE reads with MiXCR anew, one entry per CDR3 protein. This repertoire shows approximately 580,000 distinct CDR3 sequences, around 17% found once; its top ten account for 17%. This clonotype appeared many times. The target antigen is unknown. The material sequenced was PBMCs, taken less than 6 days after the first yellow fever vaccination. The chain combines TRBV5-4 with TRBJ2-3; 7 nucleotides agree with TRBD2. The TCR was taken from a man aged 18 to 30 who received the YFV17D yellow fever vaccine. The CDR3 region is CASSLGGGRTDTQYF. In DNA, the CDR3 is TGTGCCAGCTCCTTGGGGGGGGGACGCACAGATACGCAGTATTTT.